The next 20 T cell receptor beta chains were all read from a single sample in a study of blood T cell repertoires in COVID-19. Produced via immunoSEQ multiplex PCR; TCRdb's table is partial and in-frame only. The table shows under 150,000 clones, with 70% to 90% occurring only once. Source material: PBMCs or T cells enriched from blood (not recorded which). These receptors were taken from a woman in her fifties or sixties who had recovered from COVID-19.

In this sample, this clone turned up once. The rearrangement links TRBV4-2 to TRBJ2-5; 12 nucleotides match TRBD2. The CDR3 has 16 amino acids. V lost 4 bases and J lost 0; bases outside the gene matches: 3. Germline CDR1 LGHNA, CDR2 YNFKEQ. CDR3 nucleotides: TGTGCCAGCAGCCTCGGACTAGCGGGGAACCAAGAGACCCAGTACTTC. Its translation: CASSLGLAGNQETQYF.

The rearrangement links TRBV3-1 (or the pseudogene TRBV3-2) to TRBJ2-1; the D gene is possibly TRBD1 (5 bases). CDR3 length equals 17 residues. Germline CDR1 is LGHDT and CDR2 is YNNKEL (reference sequence). Trimming removed 0 bases from V and 2 bases from J, with 14 bases in between. The CDR3 DNA follows: TGTGCCAGCAGCCAAGAGAGTGGCAGGGCCACCTACAATGAGCAGTTCTTC. It translates to CASSQESGRATYNEQFF.

For the CDR3, the DNA is TGTGCCAGCAGAAAAGACCCCAGGGGGCGCGGGTCTGGGGCCAACGTCCTGACTTTC. Amino acids: CASRKDPRGRGSGANVLTF. The J gene is TRBJ2-6, the V gene TRBV7-2, with TRBD1 matching over 8 bases. This CDR3 contains 19 residues. The V gene's germline CDR1 is SGHTA and CDR2 FQGNSA. V shed 6 bases, J shed 1 base, and the junction held 14 bases outside the gene matches.

This clone was observed a handful of times. Here the CDR3 DNA reads TGCGCCAGCAGCTTGGATGTAGCGGGGGGGCTAGAGACCCAGTACTTC. It yields the protein CASSLDVAGGLETQYF. The rearrangement links TRBV5-1 to TRBJ2-5; TRBD2 agrees at 11 bases. Germline V gene sequence: CDR1 SGHRS, CDR2 YFSETQ. With 0 bases clipped from V and 4 bases from J, the junction kept 5 bases outside the gene matches. CDR3 length: 16 amino acids.

In its sample, this clone was seen a few times. This chain connects TRBV4-3 to TRBJ2-7, with 8 bases aligning to TRBD2. Losses at the gene ends were 0 bases for V and 2 bases for J; bases not matched to a gene: 6. The CDR3 covers 16 residues. Germline V lookup: CDR1 LGHNA, CDR2 YSLEER. CDR3 sequence reads: CASSQDAGGGTYEQYF. CDR3 in DNA: TGCGCCAGCAGCCAAGATGCCGGCGGGGGGACCTACGAGCAGTACTTC.

The table lists this clone with a count of one. One end of the junction is discordant with germline, which a read error may explain. V usage is TRBV7-2 and J usage is TRBJ2-7; TRBD1 agrees at 7 bases. Germline CDR1 SGHTA, CDR2 FQGNSA. This CDR3 has 12 amino acids. The CDR3 DNA sequence: TGTGCCAGCAGCCAGACAGGGTACGGGCAGTACTTC. It translates to CASSQTGYGQYF.

The chain combines TRBV18 with TRBJ1-1, with a tentative D call TRBD1 (6 bases). This CDR3 spans 17 amino acids. The germline CDR1 and CDR2 sequences are KGHSH and LQKENI. Trimming took off 6 bases at V and 0 bases at J, with 20 bases between the two ends. The CDR3 nucleotides read TGTGCCAGCTCCCCCCTCACCCTCAGGGGTTTGAACACTGAAGCTTTCTTT. Translation: CASSPLTLRGLNTEAFF.

The chain carries TRBV5-1 and TRBJ2-7, with 14 bases identical to TRBD2. This CDR3 contains 17 residues. V was pared by 0 bases and J by 0 bases, with 2 bases of the junction left unmatched. CDR1 SGHRS and CDR2 YFSETQ come from the germline V gene. The CDR3 region has the DNA TGCGCCAGCAGCTTGGTGACTAGCGGGGGGGTCTCCTACGAGCAGTACTTC. Translation: CASSLVTSGGVSYEQYF.

The chain has TRBV9 and TRBJ2-1; tentatively, D is TRBD1 (6 bases). The CDR3 runs 14 residues. Germline V lookup: CDR1 SGDLS, CDR2 YYNGEE. V gave up 3 bases and J gave up 4 bases, with 11 bases separating them. Written as DNA, the CDR3 is TGTGCCAGCAGCGCCGGGACATCATACAATGAGCAGTTCTTC. This gives the protein CASSAGTSYNEQFF. The full variable domain, completed using reference TRBV9 and TRBJ2-1, is DSGVTQTPKHLITATGQRVTLRCSPRSGDLSVYWYQQSLDQGLQFLIQYYNGEERAKGNILERFSAQQFPDLHSELNLSSLELGDSALYFCASSAGTSYNEQFFGPGTRLTVL.

The V call is TRBV4-3, the J call TRBJ1-1; no firm D call. The CDR3 extends over 15 amino acids. V was cut by 0 bases and J by 0 bases, with 8 bases left in between. Germline V gives CDR1 LGHNA, CDR2 YSLEER. CDR3 loop: CASSQDLVLNTEAFF. CDR3 sequence (DNA): TGCGCCAGCAGCCAAGATCTTGTTCTGAACACTGAAGCTTTCTTT.

This chain joins TRBV4-1 and TRBJ1-5; tentative D call: TRBD1 (5 bases). V gave up 0 bases and J gave up 2 bases, with 14 bases separating them. Per germline, CDR1 MGHRA and CDR2 YSYEKL. The CDR3 totals 17 residues. This CDR3 reads CASSQDSGLGGNQPQHF. The CDR3 DNA is TGCGCCAGCAGCCAAGATAGCGGGTTGGGGGGCAATCAGCCCCAGCATTTT.

This chain links TRBV11-2 with TRBJ2-3; 8 nucleotides align to TRBD1. CDR1 and CDR2 from the germline V gene are SGHAT and FQNNGV. The CDR3 runs 18 residues. V gave up 6 bases and J gave up 4 bases; unmatched junction bases: 18. Here the CDR3 DNA reads TGTGCCAGCAGACGAGGACAGGGAGCGACCACCGCCCCAGATACGCAGTATTTT. Encoded protein: CASRRGQGATTAPDTQYF.

The V call is TRBV9, the J call TRBJ2-2; a weak D match, TRBD2 (5 bases). Trimming left V 0 bases short and J 6 bases short, with 9 bases between. From germline, CDR1 is SGDLS and CDR2 YYNGEE. This CDR3 is 14 amino acids long. CDR3 sequence (DNA): TGTGCCAGCAGCGTAGCTACCGGGGCCGGGGAGCTGTTTTTT. It yields the protein CASSVATGAGELFF.

This clone appeared a single time. The J gene is TRBJ2-7, the V gene TRBV12-5; TRBD1 agrees at 8 bases. Germline-derived CDR1 and CDR2 are LGHNT and FRNRAP. The CDR3 is made up of 15 amino acids. The trim removed 6 bases at V and 2 bases at J, leaving 9 bases unmatched. DNA for the CDR3: TGTGCTAGTGGCCGAGACAGGGGAATCGCCTACGAGCAGTACTTC. It codes for CASGRDRGIAYEQYF.

This chain connects TRBV19 to TRBJ1-2, with TRBD1 identical over 7 bases. Per germline, CDR1 LNHDA and CDR2 SQIVND (reference sequence). The junction had 5 bases not matched to a gene; V was cut back by 6 bases and J by 4 bases. The CDR3 length is 13 residues. The CDR3 reads CASSRTGIYGYTF. CDR3 nucleotide sequence: TGTGCCAGTAGCCGGACAGGTATCTATGGCTACACCTTC. The variable domain in full, completed from reference TRBV19 and TRBJ1-2, reads DGGITQSPKYLFRKEGQNVTLSCEQNLNHDAMYWYRQDPGQGLRLIYYSQIVNDFQKGDIAEGYSVSREKKESFPLTVTSAQKNPTAFYLCASSRTGIYGYTFGSGTRLTVV.

A few counts support this clone. The genes are TRBV2 and TRBJ2-1; 7 positions match TRBD1. Germline values: CDR1 SNHLY, CDR2 FYNNEI. V was pared by 6 bases and J by 4 bases, with 3 bases of the junction left unmatched. This CDR3 comprises 13 residues. CDR3 sequence reads: CASSPGQYNEQFF. The CDR3 DNA follows: TGTGCCAGCAGCCCGGGACAGTACAATGAGCAGTTCTTC.

This rearrangement joins TRBV5-1 to TRBJ1-1; D gene ambiguous. The germline V gene encodes CDR1 SGHRS and CDR2 YFSETQ. This CDR3 has 13 amino acids. Trimming pared 3 bases from V and 1 base from J, leaving 7 bases between. CDR3 in amino acids: CASSWSRNTEAFF. In DNA form, the CDR3 reads TGCGCCAGCAGCTGGTCCAGGAACACTGAAGCTTTCTTT.

The table lists this clone with a few counts. In DNA form, the CDR3 reads TGCGCCAGCAGCACCGGGACAGGGGGCGCAGGCACTGAAGCTTTCTTT. Residues: CASSTGTGGAGTEAFF. J is TRBJ1-1 and V is TRBV5-1, with 12 bases identical to TRBD1. With 4 bases clipped from V and 4 bases from J, the junction kept 8 bases outside the gene matches. Germline CDR1 is SGHRS and CDR2 is YFSETQ. The CDR3 length is 16 residues.

V usage is TRBV7-9 and J usage is TRBJ1-1, with TRBD1 as a possible D gene (5 bases). Germline V gene data show CDR1 as SEHNR and CDR2 as FQNEAQ (reference sequence). V lost 7 bases and J lost 5, with 17 bases in between. This CDR3 contains 14 residues. The CDR3 loop is CASTKDPAGTEAFF. The CDR3 DNA sequence: TGTGCCAGCACCAAGGACCCGGCAGGGACTGAAGCTTTCTTT.

This rearrangement joins TRBV19 to TRBJ2-3, with D possibly matching TRBD1 (5 bases). Germline V gene lookup returns CDR1 LNHDA and CDR2 SQIVND (reference sequence). V lost 11 bases to trimming and J lost 6 bases, with 18 bases between them. The CDR3 consists of 13 residues. In DNA, the CDR3 is TGTGCCTCCAGCCCACAGGTCGGGGATACGCAGTATTTT. As protein: CASSPQVGDTQYF.